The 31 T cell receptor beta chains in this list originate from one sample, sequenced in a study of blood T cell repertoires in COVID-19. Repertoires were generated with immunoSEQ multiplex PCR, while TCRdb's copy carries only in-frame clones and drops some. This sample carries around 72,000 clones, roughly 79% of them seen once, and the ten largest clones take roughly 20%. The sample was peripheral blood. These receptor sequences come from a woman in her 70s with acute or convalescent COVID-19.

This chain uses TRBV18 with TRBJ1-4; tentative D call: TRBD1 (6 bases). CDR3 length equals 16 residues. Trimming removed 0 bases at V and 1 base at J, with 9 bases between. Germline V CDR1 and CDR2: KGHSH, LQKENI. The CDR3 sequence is CASSPPGAITNEKLFF. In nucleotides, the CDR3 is TGTGCCAGCTCACCACCGGGGGCCATAACTAATGAAAAACTGTTTTTT.

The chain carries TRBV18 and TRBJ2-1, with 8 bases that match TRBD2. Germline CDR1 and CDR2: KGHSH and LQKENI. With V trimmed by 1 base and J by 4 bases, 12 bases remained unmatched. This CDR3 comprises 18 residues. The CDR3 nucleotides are TGTGCCAGCTCACCACAGTTAGCGGGGACTAGGGGTTACAATGAGCAGTTCTTC. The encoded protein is CASSPQLAGTRGYNEQFF.

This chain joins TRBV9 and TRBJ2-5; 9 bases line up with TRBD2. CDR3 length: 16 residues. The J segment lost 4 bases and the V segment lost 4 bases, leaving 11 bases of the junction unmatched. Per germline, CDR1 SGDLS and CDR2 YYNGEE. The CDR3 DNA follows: TGTGCCAGCAGCCCAGGGCCTGCGGGAGGGCGAGAGACCCAGTACTTC. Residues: CASSPGPAGGRETQYF. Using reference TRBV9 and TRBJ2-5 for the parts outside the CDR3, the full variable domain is DSGVTQTPKHLITATGQRVTLRCSPRSGDLSVYWYQQSLDQGLQFLIQYYNGEERAKGNILERFSAQQFPDLHSELNLSSLELGDSALYFCASSPGPAGGRETQYFGPGTRLLVL.

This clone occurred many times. The CDR3 DNA follows: TGTGCCAGCAGCTTGGGGGGGACAGGGGAAGCTTTCTTT. Translating gives CASSLGGTGEAFF. The chain carries TRBV5-4 and TRBJ1-1, with 9 bases aligning to TRBD1. Germline V gene data show CDR1 as SGHNT and CDR2 as YYREEE (reference sequence). There are 13 residues in the CDR3. Germline trimming cut 0 bases from V and 8 bases from J; bases unmatched to any gene: 2.

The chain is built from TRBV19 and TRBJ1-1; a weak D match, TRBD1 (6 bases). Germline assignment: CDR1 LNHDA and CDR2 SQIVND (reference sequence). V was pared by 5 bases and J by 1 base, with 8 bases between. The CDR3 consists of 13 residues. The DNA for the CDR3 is TGTGCCAGTAGTTCACAGGGGAACACTGAAGCTTTCTTT. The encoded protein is CASSSQGNTEAFF.

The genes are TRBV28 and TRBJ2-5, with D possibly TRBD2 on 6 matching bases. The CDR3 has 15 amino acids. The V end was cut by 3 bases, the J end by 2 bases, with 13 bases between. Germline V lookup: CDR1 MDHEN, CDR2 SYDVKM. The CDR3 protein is CASSFPSAGQETQYF. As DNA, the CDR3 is TGTGCCAGCAGTTTCCCTAGCGCCGGACAAGAGACCCAGTACTTC.

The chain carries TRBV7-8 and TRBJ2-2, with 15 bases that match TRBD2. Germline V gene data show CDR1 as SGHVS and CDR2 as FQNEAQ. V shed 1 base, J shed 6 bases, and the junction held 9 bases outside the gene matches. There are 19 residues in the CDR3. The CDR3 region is CASSLGRTSGRAYAGELFF. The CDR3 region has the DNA TGTGCCAGCAGCTTAGGTCGGACTAGCGGGAGGGCCTACGCCGGGGAGCTGTTTTTT.

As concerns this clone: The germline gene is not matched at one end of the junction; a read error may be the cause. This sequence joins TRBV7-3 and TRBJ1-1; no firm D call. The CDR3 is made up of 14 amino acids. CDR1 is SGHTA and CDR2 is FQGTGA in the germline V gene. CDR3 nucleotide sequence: TGTGCCAGCAACTTAGGCGGGAAGAACACTGAAGCTTTCTTT. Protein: CASNLGGKNTEAFF.

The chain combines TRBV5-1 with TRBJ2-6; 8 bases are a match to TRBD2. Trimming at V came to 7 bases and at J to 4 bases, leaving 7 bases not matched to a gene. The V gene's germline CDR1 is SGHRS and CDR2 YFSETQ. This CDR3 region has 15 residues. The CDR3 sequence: CASQTGGAGANVLTF. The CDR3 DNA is TGCGCCAGCCAAACGGGGGGGGCCGGGGCCAACGTCCTGACTTTC.

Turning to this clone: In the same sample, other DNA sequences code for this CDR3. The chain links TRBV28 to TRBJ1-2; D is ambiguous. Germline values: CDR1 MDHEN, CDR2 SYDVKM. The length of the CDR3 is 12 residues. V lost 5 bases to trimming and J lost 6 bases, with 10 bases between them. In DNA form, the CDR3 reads TGTGCCAGCAGTAGCCAAGGAGATGGCTACACCTTC. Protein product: CASSSQGDGYTF.

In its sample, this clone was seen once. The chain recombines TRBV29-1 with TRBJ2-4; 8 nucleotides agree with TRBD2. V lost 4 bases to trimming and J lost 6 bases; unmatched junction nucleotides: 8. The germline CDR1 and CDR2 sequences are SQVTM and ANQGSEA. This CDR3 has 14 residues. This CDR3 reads CSVAAGGRLNIQYF. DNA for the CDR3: TGCAGCGTTGCGGCGGGAGGACGCTTAAACATTCAGTACTTC.

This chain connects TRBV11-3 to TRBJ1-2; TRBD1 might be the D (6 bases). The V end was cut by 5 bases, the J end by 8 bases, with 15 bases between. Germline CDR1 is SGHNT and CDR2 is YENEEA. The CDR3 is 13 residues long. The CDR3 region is CASSIATGRGYTF. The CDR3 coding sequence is TGTGCCAGCAGCATAGCGACAGGTCGGGGCTACACCTTC.

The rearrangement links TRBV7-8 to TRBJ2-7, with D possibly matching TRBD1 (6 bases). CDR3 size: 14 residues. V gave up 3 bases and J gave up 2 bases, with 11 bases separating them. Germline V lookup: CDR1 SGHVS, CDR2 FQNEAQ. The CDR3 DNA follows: TGTGCCAGCAGCTTCGACAGGTGGGCCTACGAGCAGTACTTC. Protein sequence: CASSFDRWAYEQYF.

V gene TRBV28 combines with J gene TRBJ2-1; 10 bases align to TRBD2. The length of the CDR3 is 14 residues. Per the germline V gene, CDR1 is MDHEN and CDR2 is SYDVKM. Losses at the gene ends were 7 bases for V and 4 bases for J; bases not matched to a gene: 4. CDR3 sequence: CASKREGRYNEQFF. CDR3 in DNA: TGTGCCAGCAAGCGGGAGGGCCGTTACAATGAGCAGTTCTTC.

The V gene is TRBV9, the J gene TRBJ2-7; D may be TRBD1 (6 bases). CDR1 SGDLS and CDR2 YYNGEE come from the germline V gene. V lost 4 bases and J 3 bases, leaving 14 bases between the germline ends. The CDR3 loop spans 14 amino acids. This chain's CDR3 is CASSISLGGYEQYF. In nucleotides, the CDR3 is TGTGCCAGCAGCATCTCTCTAGGGGGCTACGAGCAGTACTTC.

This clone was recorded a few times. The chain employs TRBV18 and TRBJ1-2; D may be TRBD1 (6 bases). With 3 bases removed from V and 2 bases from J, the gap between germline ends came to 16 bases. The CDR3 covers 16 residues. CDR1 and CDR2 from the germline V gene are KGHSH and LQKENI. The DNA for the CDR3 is TGTGCCAGCTCACCGAGGGCCACCGACAGGAACTATGGCTACACCTTC. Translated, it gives CASSPRATDRNYGYTF.

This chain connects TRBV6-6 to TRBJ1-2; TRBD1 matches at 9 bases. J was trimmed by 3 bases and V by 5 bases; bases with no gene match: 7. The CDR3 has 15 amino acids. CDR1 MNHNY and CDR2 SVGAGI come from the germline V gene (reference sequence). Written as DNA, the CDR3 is TGTGCCAGCAGTCGCCCGGGACAGGGCGACTATGGCTACACCTTC. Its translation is CASSRPGQGDYGYTF.

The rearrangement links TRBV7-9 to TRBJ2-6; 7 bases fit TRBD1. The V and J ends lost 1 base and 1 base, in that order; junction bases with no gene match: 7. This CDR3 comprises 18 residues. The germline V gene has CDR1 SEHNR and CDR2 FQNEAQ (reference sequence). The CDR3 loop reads CASSLVNRGPSGANVLTF. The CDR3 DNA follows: TGTGCCAGCAGCTTAGTCAACAGGGGCCCGTCTGGGGCCAACGTCCTGACTTTC.

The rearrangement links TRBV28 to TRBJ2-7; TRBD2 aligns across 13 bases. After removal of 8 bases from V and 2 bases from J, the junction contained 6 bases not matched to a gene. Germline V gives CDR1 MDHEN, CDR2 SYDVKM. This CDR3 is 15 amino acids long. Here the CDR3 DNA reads TGTGCCAGCGGAGGGACTAGCGGGAAAACCTACGAGCAGTACTTC. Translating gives CASGGTSGKTYEQYF. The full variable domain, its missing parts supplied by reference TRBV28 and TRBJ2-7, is DVKVTQSSRYLVKRTGEKVFLECVQDMDHENMFWYRQDPGLGLRLIYFSYDVKMKEKGDIPEGYSVSREKKERFSLILESASTNQTSMYLCASGGTSGKTYEQYFGPGTRLTVT.

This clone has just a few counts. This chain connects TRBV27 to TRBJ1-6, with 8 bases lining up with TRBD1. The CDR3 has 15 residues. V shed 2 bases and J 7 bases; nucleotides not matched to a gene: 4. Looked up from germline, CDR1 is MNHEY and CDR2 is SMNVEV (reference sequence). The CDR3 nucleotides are TGTGCCAGCAGTTTAGGGACAGGCCGAAATTCACCCCTCCACTTT. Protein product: CASSLGTGRNSPLHF.

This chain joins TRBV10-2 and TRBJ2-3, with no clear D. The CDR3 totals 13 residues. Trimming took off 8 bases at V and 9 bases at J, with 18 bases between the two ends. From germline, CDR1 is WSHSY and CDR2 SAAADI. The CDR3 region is CASAVPGVITQYF. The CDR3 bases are TGCGCCAGCGCCGTCCCCGGAGTGATAACGCAGTATTTT.

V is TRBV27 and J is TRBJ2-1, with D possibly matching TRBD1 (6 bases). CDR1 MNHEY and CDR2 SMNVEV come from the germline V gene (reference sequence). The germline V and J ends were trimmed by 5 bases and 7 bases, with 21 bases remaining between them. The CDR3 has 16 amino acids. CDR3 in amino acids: CASSPLGIQGRNEQFF. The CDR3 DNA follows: TGTGCCAGCAGTCCATTAGGGATACAGGGTAGGAATGAGCAGTTCTTC.

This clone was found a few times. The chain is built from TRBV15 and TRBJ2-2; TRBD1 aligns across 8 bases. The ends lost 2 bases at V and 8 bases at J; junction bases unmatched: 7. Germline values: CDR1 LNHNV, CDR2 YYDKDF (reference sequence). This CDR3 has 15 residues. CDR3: CATSRSTGVPGELFF. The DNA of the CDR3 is TGTGCCACCAGCAGATCGACAGGGGTCCCGGGGGAGCTGTTTTTT.

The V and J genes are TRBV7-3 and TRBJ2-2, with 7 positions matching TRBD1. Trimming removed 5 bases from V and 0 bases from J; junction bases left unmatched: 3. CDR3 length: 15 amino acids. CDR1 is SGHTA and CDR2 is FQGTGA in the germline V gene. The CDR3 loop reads CASSRDSSNTGELFF. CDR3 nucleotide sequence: TGTGCCAGCAGCCGGGACAGTTCGAACACCGGGGAGCTGTTTTTT.

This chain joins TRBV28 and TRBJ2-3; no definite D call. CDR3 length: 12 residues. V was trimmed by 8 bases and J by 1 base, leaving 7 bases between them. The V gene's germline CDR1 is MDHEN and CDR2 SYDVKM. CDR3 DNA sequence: TGTGCCAGCGAGGCGGGCACAGATACGCAGTATTTT. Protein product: CASEAGTDTQYF.

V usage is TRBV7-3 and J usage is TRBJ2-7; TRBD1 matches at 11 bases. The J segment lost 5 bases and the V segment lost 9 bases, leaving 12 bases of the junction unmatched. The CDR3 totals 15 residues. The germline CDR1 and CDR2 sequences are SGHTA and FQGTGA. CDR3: CASSLGQGASHEQYF. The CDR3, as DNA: TGTGCCAGTTCCCTAGGACAGGGGGCGTCTCACGAGCAGTACTTC.

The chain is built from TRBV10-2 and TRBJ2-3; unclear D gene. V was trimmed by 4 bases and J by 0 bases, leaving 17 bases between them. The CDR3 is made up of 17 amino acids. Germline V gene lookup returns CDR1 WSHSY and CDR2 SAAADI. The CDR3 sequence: CASSGASKKQSTDTQYF. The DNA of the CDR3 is TGCGCCAGCAGTGGGGCCTCAAAAAAGCAAAGCACAGATACGCAGTATTTT.

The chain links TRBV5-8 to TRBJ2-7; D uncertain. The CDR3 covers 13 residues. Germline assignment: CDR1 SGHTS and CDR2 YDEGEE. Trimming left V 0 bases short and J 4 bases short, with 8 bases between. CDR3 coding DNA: TGTGCCAGCAGCTTGGTAAACACGTACGAGCAGTACTTC. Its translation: CASSLVNTYEQYF.

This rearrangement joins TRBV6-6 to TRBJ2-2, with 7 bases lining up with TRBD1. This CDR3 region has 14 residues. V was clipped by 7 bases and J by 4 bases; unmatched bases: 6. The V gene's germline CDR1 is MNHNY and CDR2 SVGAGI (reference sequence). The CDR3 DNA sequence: TGTGCCAGCACCCTGGGACAGTCCACCGGGGAGCTGTTTTTT. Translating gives CASTLGQSTGELFF.

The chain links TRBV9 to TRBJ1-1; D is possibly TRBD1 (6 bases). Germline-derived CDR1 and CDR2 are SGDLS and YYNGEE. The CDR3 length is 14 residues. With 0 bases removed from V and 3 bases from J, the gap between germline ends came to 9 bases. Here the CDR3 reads CASSVDRVDTEAFF. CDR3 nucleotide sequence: TGTGCCAGCAGCGTAGACAGGGTGGACACTGAAGCTTTCTTT.

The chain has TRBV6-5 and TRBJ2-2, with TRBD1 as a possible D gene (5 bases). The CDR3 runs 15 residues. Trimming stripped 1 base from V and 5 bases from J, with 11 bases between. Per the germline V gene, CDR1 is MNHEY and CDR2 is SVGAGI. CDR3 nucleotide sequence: TGTGCCAGCAGTTACTTCAGGGAAGGGACCGGGGAGCTGTTTTTT. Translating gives CASSYFREGTGELFF.